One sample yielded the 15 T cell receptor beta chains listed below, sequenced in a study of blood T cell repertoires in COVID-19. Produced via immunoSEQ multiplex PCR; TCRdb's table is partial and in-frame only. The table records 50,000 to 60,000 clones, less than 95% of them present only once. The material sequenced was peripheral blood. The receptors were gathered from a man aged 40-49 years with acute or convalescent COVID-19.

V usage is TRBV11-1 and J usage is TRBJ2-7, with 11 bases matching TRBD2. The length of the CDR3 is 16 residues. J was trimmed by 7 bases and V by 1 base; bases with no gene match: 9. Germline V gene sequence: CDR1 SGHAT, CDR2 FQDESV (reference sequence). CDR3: CASSLDASGRPGEQYF. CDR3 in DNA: TGTGCCAGCAGCTTAGACGCTAGCGGGAGGCCGGGGGAGCAGTACTTC.

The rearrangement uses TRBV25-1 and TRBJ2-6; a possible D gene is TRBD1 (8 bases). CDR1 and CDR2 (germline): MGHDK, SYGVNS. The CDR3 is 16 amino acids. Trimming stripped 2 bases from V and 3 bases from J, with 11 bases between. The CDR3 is CASSETGGDGANVLTF. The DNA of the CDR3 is TGTGCCAGCAGTGAAACAGGGGGGGATGGGGCCAACGTCCTGACTTTC.

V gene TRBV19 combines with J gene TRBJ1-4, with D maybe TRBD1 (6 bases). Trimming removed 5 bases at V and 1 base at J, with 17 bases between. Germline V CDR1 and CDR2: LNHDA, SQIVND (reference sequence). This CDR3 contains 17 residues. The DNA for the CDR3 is TGTGCCAGTAGTCCGGGGACAAGGACGGTAACTAATGAAAAACTGTTTTTT. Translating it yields CASSPGTRTVTNEKLFF.

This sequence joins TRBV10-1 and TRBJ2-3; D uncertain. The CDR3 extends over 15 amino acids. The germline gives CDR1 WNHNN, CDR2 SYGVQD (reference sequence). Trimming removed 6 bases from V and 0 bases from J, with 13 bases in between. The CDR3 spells CASSYLPLSTDTQYF. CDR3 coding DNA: TGCGCCAGCAGCTACCTCCCACTTAGCACAGATACGCAGTATTTT.

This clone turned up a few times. In DNA form, the CDR3 reads TGCAGTGCTAGTACTCAGGGATATGGCTACACCTTC. This codes for CSASTQGYGYTF. The V and J genes are TRBV20-1 and TRBJ1-2, with a tentative D call TRBD1 (5 bases). V dropped 3 bases and J dropped 5 bases, with 10 bases sitting between them. The germline V gene encodes CDR1 DFQATT and CDR2 SNEGSKA (reference sequence). The CDR3 has 12 amino acids.

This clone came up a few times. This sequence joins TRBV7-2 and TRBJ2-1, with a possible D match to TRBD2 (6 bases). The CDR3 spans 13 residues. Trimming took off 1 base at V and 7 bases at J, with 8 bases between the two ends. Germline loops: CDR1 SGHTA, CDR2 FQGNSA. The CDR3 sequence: CASSLGGRNEQFF. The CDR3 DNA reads TGTGCCAGCAGCTTAGGGGGGAGGAATGAGCAGTTCTTC.

Here the CDR3 reads CASRQGADGELFF. The CDR3 DNA is TGTGCCAGCCGACAGGGGGCTGACGGGGAGCTGTTTTTT. V is TRBV6-5 and J is TRBJ2-2, with 10 bases that match TRBD1. This CDR3 region has 13 residues. Germline V gene lookup returns CDR1 MNHEY and CDR2 SVGAGI. The V segment lost 8 bases and the J segment 7 bases; nucleotides outside the gene matches: 4.

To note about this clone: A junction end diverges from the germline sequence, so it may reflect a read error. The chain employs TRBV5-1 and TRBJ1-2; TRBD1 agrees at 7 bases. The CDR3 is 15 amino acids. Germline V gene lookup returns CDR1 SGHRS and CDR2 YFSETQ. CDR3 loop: CASSTRTGSDYGYTF. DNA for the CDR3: TGCGCCAGCAGCACACGGACAGGAAGCGACTACGGCTACACCTTC.

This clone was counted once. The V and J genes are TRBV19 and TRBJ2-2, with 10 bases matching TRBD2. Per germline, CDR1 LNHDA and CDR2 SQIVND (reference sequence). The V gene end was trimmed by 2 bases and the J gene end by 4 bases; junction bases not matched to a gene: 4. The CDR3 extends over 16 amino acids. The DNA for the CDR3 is TGTGCCAGTAGTATAAAGGCTAGCGGGGGCACCGGGGAGCTGTTTTTT. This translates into CASSIKASGGTGELFF.

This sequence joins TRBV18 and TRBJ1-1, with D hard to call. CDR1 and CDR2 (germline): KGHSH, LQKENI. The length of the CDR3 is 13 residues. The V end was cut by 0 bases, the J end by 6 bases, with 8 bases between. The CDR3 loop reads CASSPPRIPEAFF. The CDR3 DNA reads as TGTGCCAGCTCACCACCGCGAATTCCTGAAGCTTTCTTT.

The CDR3 spells CASTRYLDRAYNEQFF. CDR3 sequence (DNA): TGTGCCAGCACCCGATACCTCGACAGAGCCTACAATGAGCAGTTCTTC. The V and J genes are TRBV27 and TRBJ2-1, with D possibly matching TRBD1 (5 bases). This CDR3 spans 16 amino acids. Germline CDR1 reads MNHEY; CDR2 reads SMNVEV (reference sequence). V was shortened by 7 bases and J by 2 bases, with 18 bases between the two germline ends.

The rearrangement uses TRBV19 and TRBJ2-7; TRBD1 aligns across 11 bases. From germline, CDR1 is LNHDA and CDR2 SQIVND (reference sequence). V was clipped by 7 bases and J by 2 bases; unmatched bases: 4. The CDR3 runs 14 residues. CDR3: CASKAGQGAYEQYF. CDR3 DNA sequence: TGTGCCAGTAAAGCGGGACAGGGGGCCTACGAGCAGTACTTC.

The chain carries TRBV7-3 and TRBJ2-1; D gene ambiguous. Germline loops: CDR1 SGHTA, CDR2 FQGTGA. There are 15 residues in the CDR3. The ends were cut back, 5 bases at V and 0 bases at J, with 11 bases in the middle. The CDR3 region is CASSLESNSYNEQFF. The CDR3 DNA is TGTGCCAGCAGCCTGGAGTCCAACTCCTACAATGAGCAGTTCTTC.

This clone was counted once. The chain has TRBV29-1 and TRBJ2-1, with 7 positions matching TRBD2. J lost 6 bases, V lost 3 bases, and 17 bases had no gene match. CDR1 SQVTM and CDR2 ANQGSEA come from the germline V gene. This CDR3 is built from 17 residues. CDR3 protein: CSVDPKLLAEPGNEQFF. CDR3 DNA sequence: TGCAGCGTTGATCCCAAACTTCTAGCGGAGCCTGGCAATGAGCAGTTCTTC.

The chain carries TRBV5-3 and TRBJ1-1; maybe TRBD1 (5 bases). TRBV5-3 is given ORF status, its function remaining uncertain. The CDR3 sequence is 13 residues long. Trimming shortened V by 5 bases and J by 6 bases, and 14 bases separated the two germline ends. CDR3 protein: CARRQDRPAEAFF. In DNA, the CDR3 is TGTGCCAGAAGACAGGACCGCCCCGCTGAAGCTTTCTTT.